This section outlines one T cell receptor beta chain sequence together with its context. This sample is drawn from a study of T cell responses to AZD1222 COVID-19 vaccine. The germline V gene has CDR1 DFQATT and CDR2 SNEGSKA (reference sequence). CDR3 length: 10 residues. Only in-frame clones appear in the TCRdb table, and some are missing; sequencing was by immunoSEQ multiplex PCR. This repertoire shows around 130,000 clones, 90% found once; its top ten account for 3.5% to 4.5%. The TCR sequence derives from an adult who received the MenACWY meningococcal vaccine as a control. V usage is TRBV20-1 and J usage is TRBJ1-2; the D is unclear. The sequencing here drew on peripheral blood, taken 28 days after the second dose of the MenACWY control vaccine. In nucleotides, the CDR3 is TGCAGCGCCCCCCCCTATGGCTACACCTTC. Protein product: CSAPPYGYTF.